Following are 24 T cell receptor beta chains from one sample sequenced in a study of tumor and adjacent non-tumor tissue in lung cancer. The template was RNA from unsorted bulk tissue. This non-tumor lung sample came from over 3 cm beyond the tumor edge. Three rounds of nested PCR, following a modified ARM-PCR protocol, produced the TCRbeta library. TCRdb reprocessed the multiplex PCR reads with MiXCR, giving one entry per CDR3 protein. This sample yields about 67,000 distinct CDR3 sequences, of which 65% to 80% are seen a single time; 40% to 50% belongs to the top ten. Sequencing input: distant non-tumor lung tissue. The source is a man in his 60s with non-small cell lung cancer.

The chain has TRBV11-2 and TRBJ2-7; D is ambiguous. The V end was cut by 6 bases, the J end by 3 bases, with 15 bases between. The CDR3 totals 14 residues. Germline loops: CDR1 SGHAT, CDR2 FQNNGV. DNA of the CDR3: TGTGCCAGCAGGAAGGATGTGATTAACTACGAGCAGTACTTC. It translates to CASRKDVINYEQYF.

In regard to this clonotype: Since a much larger clone is just one base distant, this may be a read error. The V and J genes are TRBV2 and TRBJ2-2; 7 positions agree with TRBD1. The CDR3 totals 12 residues. In germline, CDR1 is SNHLY, CDR2 FYNNEI. Trimming at V came to 5 bases and at J to 7 bases, leaving 1 base not matched to a gene. Here the CDR3 reads CASSQGVGELFF. The CDR3 nucleotides are TGTGCCAGCAGTCAGGGGGTCGGGGAGCTGTTTTTT.

This clonotype was detected a few times. The chain has TRBV18 and TRBJ2-3; 7 nucleotides align to TRBD1. The ends lost 3 bases at V and 4 bases at J; junction bases unmatched: 7. Germline V CDR1 and CDR2: KGHSH, LQKENI. This CDR3 region has 15 residues. This chain's CDR3 is CASSPQGDESDTQYF. In nucleotides, the CDR3 is TGTGCCAGCTCACCGCAGGGGGACGAATCAGATACGCAGTATTTT.

With respect to this clonotype: Relative to the germline gene, one junction end is altered; a read error may explain this. This CDR3 reads CASSAESGRIYNEQFF. As DNA, the CDR3 is TGTGCAAGCAGTGCAGAAAGCGGGAGGATCTACAATGAGCAGTTCTTC. The rearrangement joins TRBV6-1 to TRBJ2-1, with 9 positions matching TRBD2. Germline V gene sequence: CDR1 MNHNS, CDR2 SASEGT. The CDR3 consists of 16 residues.

Remarks on this clonotype: No conserved phenylalanine or tryptophan ends this CDR3, so it is likely a read error. It is unclear where the CDR3 begins or ends on the DNA, so no DNA is shown, and the CDR3 is as TCRdb lists it. V is TRBV4-2 and J is TRBJ2-7; no check of the table's D call, TRBD2, against the DNA was made. The CDR3 is 14 residues long, ends included. Germline-derived CDR1 and CDR2 are LGHNA and YNFKEQ. CDR3 region: CVSSQDGTSGGRYL.

This sequence joins TRBV6-5 and TRBJ2-1; TRBD2 matches at 8 bases. The germline V gene has CDR1 MNHEY and CDR2 SVGAGI. After removal of 5 bases from V and 6 bases from J, the junction contained 9 bases not matched to a gene. This CDR3 contains 15 residues. CDR3 DNA sequence: TGTGCCAGCAGTCGGGGCTTAGCGGGAACCAATGAGCAGTTCTTC. It translates to CASSRGLAGTNEQFF.

Note on this clonotype: A junction boundary mismatches the germline segment, possibly from a read error. The rearrangement uses TRBV19 and TRBJ2-3, with D unresolved. The CDR3 is made up of 13 amino acids. Per germline, CDR1 LNHDA and CDR2 SQIVND (reference sequence). The CDR3 region has the DNA TGTGTCAGTAGTACCCGGAGCACAGATACTCAGTATTTT. Protein product: CVSSTRSTDTQYF. Full variable domain (outside the CDR3, taken from reference TRBV19 and TRBJ2-3): DGGITQSPKYLFRKEGQNVTLSCEQNLNHDAMYWYRQDPGQGLRLIYYSQIVNDFQKGDIAEGYSVSREKKESFPLTVTSAQKNPTAFYLCVSSTRSTDTQYFGPGTRLTVL.

On this clonotype itself: This may be a read error: a much more frequent sequence differs by one nucleotide. V and J are TRBV24-1 and TRBJ2-7, with 10 bases lining up with TRBD1. This CDR3 region has 16 residues. Germline values: CDR1 KGHDR, CDR2 SFDVKD. CDR3 amino acids: CATTDQRGQGIYEQYF. CDR3 bases: TGTGCCACCACTGATCAAAGGGGACAGGGGATCTACGAGCAGTACTTC.

About this clonotype: This could be a read error, since a much larger clone is one nucleotide away. This chain joins TRBV11-2 and TRBJ2-5, with D possibly matching TRBD2 (5 bases). V shed 3 bases and J shed 5 bases, with 16 bases lying between them. Germline lookup yields CDR1 SGHAT and CDR2 FQNNGV. There are 15 residues in the CDR3. Here the CDR3 reads CASSLLARSGETQYF. The CDR3 DNA follows: TGTGCCAGCAGCTTGTTAGCGAGATCGGGTGAGACCCAGTACTTC.

Remarks on this clonotype: This may stem from a read error, because a much larger clone lies one nucleotide away. The chain combines TRBV20-1 with TRBJ2-7; 7 bases match TRBD1. The length of the CDR3 is 14 residues. The V gene's germline CDR1 is DFQATT and CDR2 SNEGSKA (reference sequence). J was trimmed by 3 bases and V by 6 bases; bases with no gene match: 11. In DNA form, the CDR3 reads TGCAGTGCGGCATCCGGGACAGTGTTCTACGAGCAGTACTTC. Protein sequence: CSAASGTVFYEQYF.

The V and J genes are TRBV6-5 and TRBJ2-7, with a weak D call TRBD2 (6 bases). V was trimmed by 4 bases and J by 0 bases, leaving 13 bases between them. The CDR3 is 15 amino acids. Germline assignment: CDR1 MNHEY and CDR2 SVGAGI. CDR3 sequence (DNA): TGTGCCAGCAGTTTGACTATCGGGAGCTCCTACGAGCAGTACTTC. This codes for CASSLTIGSSYEQYF.

Of note for this clonotype: One end of the junction is discordant with germline, which a read error may explain. The J gene is TRBJ2-1, the V gene TRBV11-1; D remains ambiguous. Germline CDR1 reads SGHAT; CDR2 reads FQDESV (reference sequence). The CDR3 has 16 residues. As DNA, the CDR3 is TGTGCCAGTAGCTTAGCTCAAGGCATTGGGATGAATGAGCAGTTCTTC. Its translation: CASSLAQGIGMNEQFF.

V and J are TRBV20-1 and TRBJ1-5, with TRBD1 matching over 10 bases. The last part of the DNA fits TRBJ2-3 better; the J call may be wrong. Germline-derived CDR1 and CDR2 are DFQATT and SNEGSKA (reference sequence). There are 15 residues in the CDR3. The CDR3 spells CSASPGTGDNQPQYF. The CDR3 DNA follows: TGCAGTGCTTCTCCCGGGACAGGGGACAATCAGCCCCAGTATTTT.

The sample holds one count of this clonotype. The rearrangement joins TRBV29-1 to TRBJ2-7; D is uncertain. Looked up from germline, CDR1 is SQVTM and CDR2 is ANQGSEA. This CDR3 is built from 13 residues. Trimming left V 4 bases short and J 8 bases short, with 18 bases between. This CDR3 is CSVVRHSSCKQYF. The CDR3 nucleotides read TGCAGCGTTGTGCGGCACAGCTCCTGCAAGCAGTACTTC.

In regard to this clonotype: A much larger clone differs by one base, so this may be a read error. The chain links TRBV20-1 to TRBJ2-5; the match to TRBD2 covers 9 bases. Germline CDR1 DFQATT, CDR2 SNEGSKA (reference sequence). The CDR3 is 14 residues long. In DNA form, the CDR3 reads TGCAGTGTTAGAAAGGCGGGAGGGACAGAGACCCAGTACTTC. Translation gives CSVRKAGGTETQYF.

With regard to this clonotype: At one boundary the junction diverges from the germline segment, which might be a read error. This chain connects TRBV11-1 to TRBJ2-2, with D possibly TRBD2 on 5 matching bases. The CDR3 runs 14 residues. The germline V gene has CDR1 SGHAT and CDR2 FQDESV (reference sequence). The CDR3 coding sequence is TGTGCCAGTAGCTATACTATTGGTACCGGGGAGCAGTTTTTT. Its protein is CASSYTIGTGEQFF.

This clonotype appeared a single time. The CDR3 region is CSVEESTRSINEQFF. The CDR3 DNA follows: TGCAGCGTTGAAGAGTCGACTAGGTCCATCAATGAGCAGTTCTTC. This sequence joins TRBV29-1 and TRBJ2-1, with a weak D call TRBD2 (6 bases). The germline gives CDR1 SQVTM, CDR2 ANQGSEA. The CDR3 totals 15 residues. Trimming removed 0 bases from V and 6 bases from J, with 15 bases in between.

The chain combines TRBV29-1 with TRBJ2-1; 12 bases match TRBD2. V shed 4 bases and J 6 bases; nucleotides not matched to a gene: 4. Germline loops: CDR1 SQVTM, CDR2 ANQGSEA. This CDR3 has 14 residues. CDR3 bases: TGCAGCGTTGTGACTAGCGGGAGTGTCAATGAGCAGTTCTTC. Translation gives CSVVTSGSVNEQFF.

This rearrangement joins TRBV29-1 to TRBJ2-3; 10 bases fit TRBD2. CDR1 SQVTM and CDR2 ANQGSEA come from the germline V gene. With 7 bases clipped from V and 4 bases from J, the junction kept 11 bases outside the gene matches. The CDR3 runs to 15 residues. Here the CDR3 DNA reads TGCAGCGATGTCCCACTAGCGGGGAGTGCAGATACGCAGTATTTT. Protein: CSDVPLAGSADTQYF.

A remark on this clonotype: The junction does not match germline at one end; this may be a read error. J is TRBJ2-1 and V is TRBV11-3, with D perhaps TRBD1 or TRBD2 (5 bases each). The CDR3 runs to 16 residues. In germline, CDR1 is SGHNT, CDR2 YENEEA. The CDR3 bases are TGTGCCAGCAGCTCAGCTGGGACCTCGTTAAACAATCAGCACTTCTTC. Protein: CASSSAGTSLNNQHFF.

A word on this clonotype: At one end the junction does not follow the germline gene, possibly because of a read error. This chain uses TRBV10-3 with TRBJ2-5, with 7 bases fitting TRBD2. Looked up from germline, CDR1 is ENHRY and CDR2 is SYGVKD. The CDR3 extends over 14 amino acids. The CDR3 sequence: CATSNTGGQETQYF. Here the CDR3 DNA reads TGTGCCACCAGTAATACGGGAGGCCAAGAGACGCAGTACTTC.

This clonotype was found once. The chain joins TRBV20-1 to TRBJ2-5, with 10 bases lining up with TRBD1. Unmatched junction bases numbered 9, after V lost 0 bases and J lost 5 bases. Per the germline V gene, CDR1 is DFQATT and CDR2 is SNEGSKA (reference sequence). This CDR3 comprises 16 residues. The CDR3 is CSARDPGTGEGETQYF. The CDR3 DNA follows: TGCAGTGCTAGAGATCCCGGGACAGGGGAAGGGGAGACCCAGTACTTC.

A remark on this clonotype: In this CDR3 the conserved last residue, phenylalanine or tryptophan, is missing, so a read error is likely. The chain employs TRBV6-5 and TRBJ1-2; D may be TRBD1 (5 bases). The germline V gene has CDR1 MNHEY and CDR2 SVGAGI. The ends were cut back, 4 bases at V and 5 bases at J, with 17 bases in the middle. CDR3 length: 15 amino acids. The CDR3 loop is CASSFSNQGWYGYTL. In DNA, the CDR3 is TGTGCCAGCAGTTTCTCCAACCAGGGATGGTATGGCTACACCTTA.

Comment on this clonotype: Its ends do not fully match the called genes, so a read error is possible. The V and J genes are TRBV29-1 and TRBJ2-3; D perhaps matches TRBD1 (7 bases). This CDR3 is 13 amino acids long. Germline V gene data show CDR1 as SQVTM and CDR2 as ANQGSEA. CDR3 DNA sequence: TGCAGCATTGAGGAGGGGGCCACAGATACGCAGTATTTT. Encoded protein: CSIEEGATDTQYF.